This passage covers 28 T cell receptor beta chains from one sample sequenced in a study of cytomegalovirus exposure and HLA in healthy donors. Primers: 60 Vbeta forward and 13 Jbeta reverse. The table came from immunoSEQ multiplex PCR; TCRdb's copy has only in-frame clones and leaves some out. Counted here are around 160,000 clones, under 85% occurring once; the ten biggest clones make up about 6.9%. The sequenced material came from PBMCs. Every receptor here comes from a woman aged 35 to 49 in good health and CMV-seropositive.

CDR3 DNA sequence: TGTGCCAGCAGGGTAGACAGTTCTGGAAACACCATATATTTT. This gives the protein CASRVDSSGNTIYF. The chain has TRBV2 and TRBJ1-3, with D tentatively TRBD1 (5 bases). The CDR3 spans 14 residues. Trimming took 6 bases from V and 1 from J, leaving 10 bases between them. Germline CDR1 and CDR2: SNHLY and FYNNEI. The variable domain in full, completed from reference TRBV2 and TRBJ1-3, reads EPEVTQTPSHQVTQMGQEVILRCVPISNHLYFYWYRQILGQKVEFLVSFYNNEISEKSEIFDDQFSVERPDGSNFTLKIRSTKLEDSAMYFCASRVDSSGNTIYFGEGSWLTVV.

The chain has TRBV28 and TRBJ1-6, with D unresolved. This CDR3 has 14 amino acids. V was shortened by 5 bases and J by 6 bases, with 11 bases between the two germline ends. Germline CDR1 MDHEN, CDR2 SYDVKM. CDR3 in DNA: TGTGCCAGCAGTCCTGGAGCCTTTAATTCACCCCTCCACTTT. This codes for CASSPGAFNSPLHF.

The chain recombines TRBV7-7 with TRBJ2-1; 9 bases map to TRBD2. The length of the CDR3 is 15 residues. Trimming cost V 1 base and J 6 bases; bases outside gene matches: 4. Germline CDR1 and CDR2: SSHAT and FNYEAQ (reference sequence). The CDR3 DNA sequence: TGTGCCAGCAGCTTAGGCGGGGGGGACGCCAATGAGCAGTTCTTC. Encoded protein: CASSLGGGDANEQFF. Based on the CDR3 plus reference TRBV7-7 and TRBJ2-1, the full variable domain is GAGVSQSPRYKVTKRGQDVTLRCDPISSHATLYWYQQALGQGPEFLTYFNYEAQPDKSGLPSDRFSAERPEGSISTLTIQRTEQRDSAMYRCASSLGGGDANEQFFGPGTRLTVL.

The chain combines TRBV6-6 with TRBJ1-5; D gene unclear. CDR1 MNHNY and CDR2 SVGAGI come from the germline V gene (reference sequence). V was trimmed by 5 bases and J by 0 bases, leaving 5 bases between them. CDR3 length equals 13 residues. CDR3 nucleotide sequence: TGTGCCAGCAGTGGGCATAGCAATCAGCCCCAGCATTTT. This sequence encodes CASSGHSNQPQHF.

The J gene is TRBJ1-1, the V gene TRBV29-1; 7 nucleotides agree with TRBD1. Germline V gene lookup returns CDR1 SQVTM and CDR2 ANQGSEA. V was clipped by 1 base and J by 5 bases; unmatched bases: 7. The length of the CDR3 is 14 residues. The CDR3 loop reads CSVEGRQGATEAFF. The CDR3 region has the DNA TGCAGCGTTGAAGGGCGACAGGGCGCGACTGAAGCTTTCTTT.

Note on this clone: The germline gene is not matched at one end of the junction; a read error may be the cause. Within the sample, other DNA sequences also encode this same CDR3. The chain uses TRBV19 and TRBJ2-5; D might be TRBD1 (5 bases). The CDR3 is 13 amino acids. CDR1 is LNHDA and CDR2 is SQIVND in the germline V gene (reference sequence). The CDR3 region has the DNA TGTGCCAGTAGTAGCAGGGAATTAGAGACCCAATACTTC. This gives the protein CASSSRELETQYF.

This chain uses TRBV5-4 with TRBJ2-5, with TRBD2 identical over 7 bases. Trimming at V came to 0 bases and at J to 1 base, leaving 3 bases not matched to a gene. From germline, CDR1 is SGHNT and CDR2 YYREEE (reference sequence). This CDR3 has 15 amino acids. The CDR3 region has the DNA TGTGCCAGCAGCTTGGTCCAGCGGGGCCAAGAGACCCAGTACTTC. Translating it yields CASSLVQRGQETQYF.

This rearrangement joins TRBV2 to TRBJ2-7; 9 bases map to TRBD1. V lost 7 bases, J lost 3 bases, and 4 bases stayed unmatched. Looked up from germline, CDR1 is SNHLY and CDR2 is FYNNEI. The CDR3 is 13 amino acids. CDR3 nucleotide sequence: TGTGCCAGCACTGGACAGGGGAACTACGAGCAGTACTTC. Translating it yields CASTGQGNYEQYF.

This sequence joins TRBV7-3 and TRBJ2-1; a possible D gene is TRBD1 (5 bases). The V and J ends lost 3 bases and 4 bases respectively, with 13 bases between them. The CDR3 extends over 15 amino acids. Germline lookup yields CDR1 SGHTA and CDR2 FQGTGA. This CDR3 is CASSFSRALYNEQFF. CDR3 in DNA: TGTGCCAGCAGCTTTTCCAGGGCCCTTTACAATGAGCAGTTCTTC.

V and J are TRBV4-1 and TRBJ2-7, with TRBD1 as a possible D gene (6 bases). V dropped 0 bases and J dropped 3 bases, with 12 bases sitting between them. The CDR3 is 15 residues long. CDR1 is MGHRA, CDR2 YSYEKL, per germline. The CDR3 sequence: CASSQEARGFYEQYF. The CDR3 region has the DNA TGCGCCAGCAGCCAAGAGGCCAGGGGTTTCTACGAGCAGTACTTC.

The CDR3 loop reads CASRGGSTDTQYF. In DNA form, the CDR3 reads TGTGCCAGCCGAGGCGGGTCCACAGATACGCAGTATTTT. The V call is TRBV7-9, the J call TRBJ2-3, with D perhaps matching TRBD2 (5 bases). CDR1 and CDR2 from the germline V gene are SEHNR and FQNEAQ (reference sequence). The CDR3 length is 13 residues. V shed 8 bases and J shed 2 bases, with 11 bases lying between them.

The chain couples TRBV9 to TRBJ2-5; the D is unclear. The CDR3 has 13 residues. V lost 2 bases to trimming and J lost 4 bases, with 9 bases between them. In germline, CDR1 is SGDLS, CDR2 YYNGEE. CDR3 sequence reads: CASSVHVSETQYF. In nucleotides, the CDR3 is TGTGCCAGCAGCGTCCATGTTTCAGAGACCCAGTACTTC. The full variable domain, rest sourced from reference TRBV9 and TRBJ2-5, is DSGVTQTPKHLITATGQRVTLRCSPRSGDLSVYWYQQSLDQGLQFLIQYYNGEERAKGNILERFSAQQFPDLHSELNLSSLELGDSALYFCASSVHVSETQYFGPGTRLLVL.

Only a few counts were recorded for this clone. The V and J genes are TRBV10-1 and TRBJ1-1; no clear D gene. Per the germline V gene, CDR1 is WNHNN and CDR2 is SYGVQD (reference sequence). V was trimmed by 4 bases and J by 4 bases, leaving 13 bases between them. The CDR3 is 14 residues long. In nucleotides, the CDR3 is TGCGCCAGCAGTGCCCGGGTAGGGAGCACTGAAGCTTTCTTT. Translation gives CASSARVGSTEAFF.

V usage is TRBV6-5 and J usage is TRBJ1-2; a weak D match, TRBD1 (6 bases). There are 15 residues in the CDR3. V was clipped by 6 bases and J by 6 bases, with 20 bases between them. The germline CDR1 and CDR2 sequences are MNHEY and SVGAGI. The CDR3 loop is CASSYKIQGYNGYTF. The CDR3 region has the DNA TGTGCCAGCAGCTATAAGATACAGGGATATAATGGCTACACCTTC.

This rearrangement joins TRBV6-1 to TRBJ1-5, with 10 bases that match TRBD1. This CDR3 has 14 residues. V lost 7 bases, J lost 5 bases, and 5 bases stayed unmatched. Germline values: CDR1 MNHNS, CDR2 SASEGT. The CDR3 sequence: CASIPGTGDQPQHF. CDR3 DNA: TGTGCCAGCATTCCCGGGACAGGGGATCAGCCCCAGCATTTT.

V usage is TRBV18 and J usage is TRBJ2-1; 10 bases are shared with TRBD2. The CDR3 covers 15 residues. J was trimmed by 8 bases and V by 3 bases; bases with no gene match: 7. Germline values: CDR1 KGHSH, CDR2 LQKENI. The CDR3 sequence: CASSPLAGGRDEQFF. CDR3 nucleotides: TGTGCCAGCTCACCTTTAGCGGGGGGCCGTGATGAGCAGTTCTTC.

The chain uses TRBV5-6 and TRBJ1-2; the D gene is possibly TRBD1 (5 bases). The germline V gene has CDR1 SGHDT and CDR2 YYEEEE. V dropped 0 bases and J dropped 3 bases, with 9 bases sitting between them. This CDR3 comprises 14 residues. CDR3 DNA: TGTGCCAGCAGCTTGGCCTGGGGGGACTATGGCTACACCTTC. It is translated as CASSLAWGDYGYTF.

CDR3 loop: CASSVDPGATNYGYTF. DNA for the CDR3: TGTGCCAGCAGCGTAGACCCGGGTGCTACTAACTATGGCTACACCTTC. The chain is built from TRBV9 and TRBJ1-2; D not resolved. V lost 0 bases to trimming and J lost 0 bases, with 12 bases between them. The germline V gene encodes CDR1 SGDLS and CDR2 YYNGEE. There are 16 residues in the CDR3. Full variable domain (missing parts from reference TRBV9 and TRBJ1-2): DSGVTQTPKHLITATGQRVTLRCSPRSGDLSVYWYQQSLDQGLQFLIQYYNGEERAKGNILERFSAQQFPDLHSELNLSSLELGDSALYFCASSVDPGATNYGYTFGSGTRLTVV.

The chain has TRBV6-6 and TRBJ2-1, with 8 bases aligning to TRBD2. This CDR3 region has 16 residues. V shed 5 bases, J shed 0 bases, and the junction held 6 bases outside the gene matches. CDR1 is MNHNY and CDR2 is SVGAGI in the germline V gene (reference sequence). CDR3 DNA sequence: TGTGCCAGCAGTCCCCCCCGGGGGGGCTCCTACAATGAGCAGTTCTTC. The encoded protein is CASSPPRGGSYNEQFF.

This clone showed up just once. V gene TRBV5-1 combines with J gene TRBJ2-1; 11 bases align to TRBD2. Trimming removed 4 bases from V and 4 bases from J; junction bases left unmatched: 13. CDR1 is SGHRS and CDR2 is YFSETQ in the germline V gene. This CDR3 is 18 amino acids long. For the CDR3, the DNA is TGCGCCAGCAGCCCGAACCTGCGACTAGCGGGACCGTACAATGAGCAGTTCTTC. This translates into CASSPNLRLAGPYNEQFF.

This CDR3 is CASRATGQEQFF. The CDR3 DNA follows: TGTGCCAGCAGGGCAACAGGGCAGGAGCAGTTCTTC. The chain joins TRBV7-3 to TRBJ2-1, with D perhaps TRBD1 (6 bases). V was cut by 6 bases and J by 10 bases, with 13 bases left in between. The CDR3 has 12 amino acids. Germline values: CDR1 SGHTA, CDR2 FQGTGA.

The chain has TRBV15 and TRBJ1-2, with D unclear. Germline V gives CDR1 LNHNV, CDR2 YYDKDF (reference sequence). Trimming removed 1 base from V and 7 bases from J, with 16 bases in between. CDR3 length: 15 amino acids. The CDR3 sequence: CATSRVGTGASGYTF. The CDR3, as DNA: TGTGCCACCAGCAGAGTAGGCACGGGAGCAAGTGGCTACACCTTC.

This clone appeared a single time. This chain uses TRBV7-4 with TRBJ1-1; D is undetermined. CDR1 and CDR2 from the germline V gene are SGHVT and SQSDAQ. With 1 base removed from V and 1 base from J, the gap between germline ends came to 13 bases. CDR3 size: 16 residues. The CDR3 DNA follows: TGTGCCAGCAGCTTAGGGGCTGCCCAAGAGAACACTGAAGCTTTCTTT. Protein sequence: CASSLGAAQENTEAFF.

CDR3 sequence reads: CASSLVGTGASGELFF. CDR3 in DNA: TGTGCCAGCAGCTTAGTCGGGACAGGGGCTTCCGGGGAGCTGTTTTTT. V is TRBV7-2 and J is TRBJ2-2; 10 bases match TRBD1. CDR3 length: 16 amino acids. Germline loops: CDR1 SGHTA, CDR2 FQGNSA. The V gene end was trimmed by 1 base and the J gene end by 6 bases; junction bases not matched to a gene: 5. Variable domain in full (rest from reference TRBV7-2 and TRBJ2-2): GAGVSQSPSNKVTEKGKDVELRCDPISGHTALYWYRQSLGQGLEFLIYFQGNSAPDKSGLPSDRFSAERTGGSVSTLTIQRTQQEDSAVYLCASSLVGTGASGELFFGEGSRLTVL.

This chain joins TRBV5-4 and TRBJ2-3; 11 positions match TRBD2. The germline V gene encodes CDR1 SGHNT and CDR2 YYREEE (reference sequence). J lost 4 bases, V lost 0 bases, and 4 bases had no gene match. The CDR3 spans 16 residues. Written as DNA, the CDR3 is TGTGCCAGCAGCTTGGCTAGCGGGGGGATCTCAGATACGCAGTATTTT. Its translation is CASSLASGGISDTQYF.

This clone was seen more than once but under ten times. The chain joins TRBV5-1 to TRBJ2-7, with TRBD2 identical over 12 bases. The CDR3 sequence is 15 residues long. The trim removed 0 bases at V and 4 bases at J, leaving 2 bases unmatched. Germline-derived CDR1 and CDR2 are SGHRS and YFSETQ. DNA for the CDR3: TGCGCCAGCAGCTTGGGACTAGCGGGAGTTTACGAGCAGTACTTC. This codes for CASSLGLAGVYEQYF. The variable domain in full, with the rest retrieved from reference TRBV5-1 and TRBJ2-7, is KAGVTQTPRYLIKTRGQQVTLSCSPISGHRSVSWYQQTPGQGLQFLFEYFSETQRNKGNFPGRFSGRQFSNSRSEMNVSTLELGDSALYLCASSLGLAGVYEQYFGPGTRLTVT.

This clone has only a few counts. The genes are TRBV5-4 and TRBJ2-1, with 10 bases aligning to TRBD1. V dropped 3 bases and J dropped 7; count of bases not matched to a gene: 7. The germline V gene encodes CDR1 SGHNT and CDR2 YYREEE (reference sequence). This CDR3 has 15 amino acids. CDR3 sequence: CASSYGTGVPNEQFF. The DNA of the CDR3 is TGTGCCAGCAGCTACGGGACAGGGGTCCCAAATGAGCAGTTCTTC.

Note on this clone: At one boundary the junction diverges from the germline segment, which might be a read error. This chain links TRBV19 with TRBJ1-5, with a tentative D call TRBD1 (5 bases). Germline CDR1 reads LNHDA; CDR2 reads SQIVND (reference sequence). The CDR3 is 15 amino acids. The CDR3 bases are TGTGCCAGTAGTAGATCGGGGGATGGGAATCGGCCCCAGCATTTT. Its translation: CASSRSGDGNRPQHF.